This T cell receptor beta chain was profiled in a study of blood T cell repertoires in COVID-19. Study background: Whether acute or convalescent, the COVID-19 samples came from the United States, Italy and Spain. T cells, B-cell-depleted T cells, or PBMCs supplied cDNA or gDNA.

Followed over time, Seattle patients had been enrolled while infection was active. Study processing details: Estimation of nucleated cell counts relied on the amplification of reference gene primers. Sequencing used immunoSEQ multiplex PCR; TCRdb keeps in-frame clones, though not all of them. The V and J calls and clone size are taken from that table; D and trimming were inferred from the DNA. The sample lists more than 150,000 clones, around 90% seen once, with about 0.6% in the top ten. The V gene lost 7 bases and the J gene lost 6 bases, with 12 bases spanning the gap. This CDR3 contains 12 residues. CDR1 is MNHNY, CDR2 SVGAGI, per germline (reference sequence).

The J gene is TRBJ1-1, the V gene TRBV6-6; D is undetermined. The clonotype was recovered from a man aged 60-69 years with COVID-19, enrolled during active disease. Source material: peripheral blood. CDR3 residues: CASTGRGSEAFF. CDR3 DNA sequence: TGTGCCAGCACCGGTCGGGGATCTGAAGCTTTCTTT.